A single sample gave rise to the 16 T cell receptor beta chains below, sequenced in a study of identical twins. TCRdb reprocessed the 5' RACE reads with MiXCR, giving one entry per CDR3 protein. Of around 480,000 distinct CDR3 sequences in the sample, approximately 14% are singletons; the top ten hold approximately 1%. These data also featured in a second study, about yellow fever vaccine responses in identical twins.

Sequenced: CD4+ T cells sorted from blood. The receptors come from a young woman in good health.

The chain combines TRBV10-3 with TRBJ2-1; D may be TRBD2 (6 bases). The CDR3 is 15 amino acids. Per germline, CDR1 ENHRY and CDR2 SYGVKD. Between the trimmed V and J ends, which lost 4 bases and 8 bases, there was a span of 18 bases. This chain's CDR3 is CAISGAGPKSYEQFF. Here the CDR3 DNA reads TGTGCCATCAGTGGGGCGGGACCCAAAAGCTATGAGCAGTTCTTC.

Many counts were recorded for this clonotype. J is TRBJ2-7 and V is TRBV7-9, with 12 bases fitting TRBD2. Germline V lookup: CDR1 SEHNR, CDR2 FQNEAQ (reference sequence). The CDR3 consists of 15 residues. The V segment lost 1 base and the J segment 6 bases; nucleotides outside the gene matches: 4. In DNA, the CDR3 is TGTGCCAGCAGCTTAGGACTAGCGGGAGTTGGCGAGCAGTACTTC. Protein: CASSLGLAGVGEQYF.

The gene calls are TRBV20-1 and TRBJ2-2; no definite D call. Germline CDR1 reads DFQATT; CDR2 reads SNEGSKA (reference sequence). The CDR3 totals 16 residues. The germline V and J ends were trimmed by 4 bases and 6 bases, with 21 bases remaining between them. The CDR3 DNA reads as TGCAGTGCTACCCACCTGGTCCTTTCGGGCCCCGGGGAGCTGTTTTTT. Amino acid sequence: CSATHLVLSGPGELFF.

This clonotype was observed a handful of times. The chain is built from TRBV20-1 and TRBJ2-2, with 7 bases lining up with TRBD2. With 1 base clipped from V and 1 base from J, the junction kept 3 bases outside the gene matches. Germline V gene lookup returns CDR1 DFQATT and CDR2 SNEGSKA (reference sequence). The CDR3 has 15 residues. CDR3 protein: CSARGRERNTGELFF. The CDR3 DNA reads as TGCAGTGCTAGAGGGCGGGAGAGGAACACCGGGGAGCTGTTTTTT.

The chain carries TRBV21-1 and TRBJ2-7; no DNA check was done on the table's D call, TRBD2. TRBV21-1 is classified as a pseudogene. The CDR3 totals 15 residues. In DNA form, the CDR3 reads TGTGCCAGCAGCGTCGGGGGAGGGTTCTCGTACGAGCAGTACTTC. Translating gives CASSVGGGFSYEQYF.

The V call is TRBV19, the J call TRBJ2-3; TRBD2 matches at 12 bases. This CDR3 comprises 14 residues. Germline loops: CDR1 LNHDA, CDR2 SQIVND (reference sequence). The trim removed 6 bases at V and 5 bases at J, leaving 3 bases unmatched. CDR3 residues: CASSPTSGRDTQYF. CDR3 nucleotides: TGTGCCAGTAGCCCGACTAGCGGGAGAGATACGCAGTATTTT.

The chain has TRBV11-2 and TRBJ2-2; either TRBD1 or TRBD2 may supply D (7 bases each). Germline CDR1 SGHAT, CDR2 FQNNGV. Between the trimmed V and J ends, which lost 3 bases and 0 bases, there was a span of 14 bases. This CDR3 is built from 17 residues. CDR3 in amino acids: CASSLVGGGANTGELFF. As DNA, the CDR3 is TGTGCCAGCAGCTTGGTGGGAGGGGGCGCGAACACCGGGGAGCTGTTTTTT.

CDR3 region: CASSARGSNTGELFF. CDR3 DNA: TGTGCCAGCAGTGCCAGGGGGTCGAACACCGGGGAGCTGTTTTTT. V usage is TRBV2 and J usage is TRBJ2-2, with 7 bases identical to TRBD1. Germline trimming cut 4 bases from V and 0 bases from J; bases unmatched to any gene: 2. Germline CDR1 and CDR2: SNHLY and FYNNEI. This CDR3 is 15 amino acids long.

The V gene is TRBV20-1, the J gene TRBJ2-5; D gene unclear. CDR1 and CDR2 (germline): DFQATT, SNEGSKA (reference sequence). With 8 bases removed from V and 0 bases from J, the gap between germline ends came to 19 bases. This CDR3 is 15 amino acids long. The CDR3 is CSTTLPRTYQETQYF. In nucleotides, the CDR3 is TGCAGTACGACTCTCCCGAGGACGTACCAAGAGACCCAGTACTTC.

This clonotype was detected a few times. The chain joins TRBV2 to TRBJ1-4; D call uncertain. This CDR3 contains 16 residues. Trimming stripped 4 bases from V and 5 bases from J, with 17 bases between. Germline assignment: CDR1 SNHLY and CDR2 FYNNEI. The CDR3 DNA is TGTGCCAGCAGTGCCACGCGCAGTGTTTTAAATGAAAAACTGTTTTTT. It codes for CASSATRSVLNEKLFF.

This chain links TRBV29-1 with TRBJ2-1; unclear D gene. The V end lost 4 bases, the J end lost 9 bases, and 16 bases lay between the germline ends. The CDR3 has 13 amino acids. Germline V gene sequence: CDR1 SQVTM, CDR2 ANQGSEA. The CDR3 region has the DNA TGCAGCGTTGTCACCAGCTTAATTAGTGAGCAGTTCTTC. This sequence encodes CSVVTSLISEQFF.

This clonotype turned up a few times. This sequence joins TRBV7-6 and TRBJ2-7; 7 nucleotides agree with TRBD1. From germline, CDR1 is SGHVS and CDR2 FNYEAQ. This CDR3 spans 15 amino acids. The V and J ends lost 2 bases and 0 bases, in that order; junction bases with no gene match: 4. CDR3 protein: CASSLIGTVSYEQYF. CDR3 nucleotides: TGTGCCAGCAGCTTAATAGGGACAGTCTCCTACGAGCAGTACTTC. The full variable domain, completed using reference TRBV7-6 and TRBJ2-7, is GAGVSQSPRYKVTKRGQDVALRCDPISGHVSLYWYRQALGQGPEFLTYFNYEAQQDKSGLPNDRFSAERPEGSISTLTIQRTEQRDSAMYRCASSLIGTVSYEQYFGPGTRLTVT.

In this sample, this clonotype turned up a few times. CDR3 nucleotides: TGTGCCAGCAGCCAACATGGGGAGGGGTCGCCCCGGAATGAGCAGTTCTTC. This gives the protein CASSQHGEGSPRNEQFF. The J gene is TRBJ2-1, the V gene TRBV2, with 7 positions matching TRBD2. Germline trimming cut 6 bases from V and 7 bases from J; bases unmatched to any gene: 18. This CDR3 spans 17 amino acids. Per the germline V gene, CDR1 is SNHLY and CDR2 is FYNNEI. Full variable domain (remainder filled in from reference TRBV2 and TRBJ2-1): EPEVTQTPSHQVTQMGQEVILRCVPISNHLYFYWYRQILGQKVEFLVSFYNNEISEKSEIFDDQFSVERPDGSNFTLKIRSTKLEDSAMYFCASSQHGEGSPRNEQFFGPGTRLTVL.

The CDR3 DNA sequence: TGCGCCAGCAGCTTCCGACACGGCTCGGATACGCAGTATTTT. Protein product: CASSFRHGSDTQYF. The chain couples TRBV5-1 to TRBJ2-3; the D is unclear. CDR3 length: 14 amino acids. The V and J ends lost 2 bases and 6 bases respectively, with 13 bases between them. Germline V gives CDR1 SGHRS, CDR2 YFSETQ.

CDR3 nucleotide sequence: TGCGCCAGCAGGGCTCGACAGGGGTTCTACAATGAGCAGTTCTTC. This sequence encodes CASRARQGFYNEQFF. V is TRBV5-1 and J is TRBJ2-1, with TRBD1 identical over 8 bases. From germline, CDR1 is SGHRS and CDR2 YFSETQ. The CDR3 totals 15 residues. V was clipped by 5 bases and J by 3 bases; unmatched bases: 7.

This clonotype was counted a few times. V usage is TRBV27 and J usage is TRBJ2-1; tentative D call: TRBD1 (5 bases). The germline CDR1 and CDR2 sequences are MNHEY and SMNVEV (reference sequence). The CDR3 is 11 residues long. V lost 8 bases, J lost 10 bases, and 12 bases lay in between. Here the CDR3 reads CASGNRQEQFF. CDR3 nucleotides: TGTGCCAGCGGAAATCGACAGGAGCAGTTCTTC.